This T cell receptor beta chain was captured by sequencing in a study of cytotoxic CD8 clonotypes in ibrutinib-treated CLL. Study information: The subjects consisted of eleven to twelve relapsed/refractory and around 15 treatment-naive individuals, with fewer than 18 IGHV unmutated. Study-wide results and caveats: The public clonotypes identified were infrequent and showed contraction or stability on treatment.

TCRdb's table, derived via immunoSEQ multiplex PCR, lists solely in-frame clones and lacks some. Of about 300,000 clones listed, less than 85% are singletons. With respect to this clone: As yet, its antigen is unknown.

The CDR3 has 13 residues. Trimming stripped 8 bases from V and 0 bases from J, with 11 bases between. Germline CDR1 reads SNHLY; CDR2 reads FYNNEI. Sequenced material: PBMCs, taken at disease progression, from a patient treated with ibrutinib. This TCR was recovered from a human donor with chronic lymphocytic leukemia. The chain combines TRBV2 with TRBJ2-7; D gene ambiguous. CDR3 bases: TGTGCCAGCCGACAACCGAGCTCCTACGAGCAGTACTTC. This codes for CASRQPSSYEQYF.